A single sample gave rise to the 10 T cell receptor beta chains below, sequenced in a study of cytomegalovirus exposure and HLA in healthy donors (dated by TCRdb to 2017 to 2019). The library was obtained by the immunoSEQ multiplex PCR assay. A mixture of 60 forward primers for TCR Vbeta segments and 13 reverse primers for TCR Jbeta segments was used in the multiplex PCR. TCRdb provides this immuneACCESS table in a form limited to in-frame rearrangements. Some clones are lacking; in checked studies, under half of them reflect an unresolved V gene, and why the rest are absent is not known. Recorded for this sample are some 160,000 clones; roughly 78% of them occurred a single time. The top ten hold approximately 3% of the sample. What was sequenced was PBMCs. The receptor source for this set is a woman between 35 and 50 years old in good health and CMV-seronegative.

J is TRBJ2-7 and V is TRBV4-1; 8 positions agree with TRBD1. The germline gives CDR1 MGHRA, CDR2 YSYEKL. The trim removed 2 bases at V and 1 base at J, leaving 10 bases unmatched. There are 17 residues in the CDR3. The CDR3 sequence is CASSQSTGGQWSYEQYF. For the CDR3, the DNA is TGCGCCAGCAGCCAATCAACAGGGGGTCAATGGTCCTACGAGCAGTACTTC.

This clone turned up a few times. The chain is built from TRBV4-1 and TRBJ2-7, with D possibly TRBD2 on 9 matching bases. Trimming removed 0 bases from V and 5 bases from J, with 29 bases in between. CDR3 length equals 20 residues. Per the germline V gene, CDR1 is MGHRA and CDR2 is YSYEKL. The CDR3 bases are TGCGCCAGCAGCCAAGACCGGCTCCGACCAGGGGGCGGGGGGGCCAACGAGCAGTACTTC. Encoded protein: CASSQDRLRPGGGGANEQYF.

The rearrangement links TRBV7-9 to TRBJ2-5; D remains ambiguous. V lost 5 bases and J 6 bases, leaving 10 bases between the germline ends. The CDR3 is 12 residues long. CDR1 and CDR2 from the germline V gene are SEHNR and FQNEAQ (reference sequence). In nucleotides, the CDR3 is TGTGCCAGCAGCACAGACGCAAAGACCCAGTACTTC. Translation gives CASSTDAKTQYF.

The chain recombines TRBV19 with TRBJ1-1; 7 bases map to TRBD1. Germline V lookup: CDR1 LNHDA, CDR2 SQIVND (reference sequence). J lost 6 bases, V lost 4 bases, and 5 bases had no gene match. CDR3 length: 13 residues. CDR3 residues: CASSRQGPAEAFF. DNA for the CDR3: TGTGCCAGTAGTAGACAGGGTCCCGCTGAAGCTTTCTTT.

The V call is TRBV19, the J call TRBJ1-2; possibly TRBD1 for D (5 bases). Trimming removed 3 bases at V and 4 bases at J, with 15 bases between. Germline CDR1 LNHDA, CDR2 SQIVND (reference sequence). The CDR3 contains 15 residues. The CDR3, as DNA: TGTGCCAGTAGTATCATCCCCGACAGTAGCTATGGCTACACCTTC. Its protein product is CASSIIPDSSYGYTF.

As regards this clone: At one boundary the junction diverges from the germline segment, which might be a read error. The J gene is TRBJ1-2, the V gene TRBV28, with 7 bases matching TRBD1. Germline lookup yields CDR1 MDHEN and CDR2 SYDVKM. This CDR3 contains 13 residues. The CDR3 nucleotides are TGTGCCAGCAGTTTTGGTAGGGGGCATGGCTGCACCTTC. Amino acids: CASSFGRGHGCTF.

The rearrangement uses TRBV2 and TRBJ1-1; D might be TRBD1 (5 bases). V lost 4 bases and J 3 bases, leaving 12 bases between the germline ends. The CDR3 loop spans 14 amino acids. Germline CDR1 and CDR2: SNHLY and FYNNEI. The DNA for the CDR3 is TGTGCCAGCAGTGGGGGCTCCGGGCACACTGAAGCTTTCTTT. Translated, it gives CASSGGSGHTEAFF.

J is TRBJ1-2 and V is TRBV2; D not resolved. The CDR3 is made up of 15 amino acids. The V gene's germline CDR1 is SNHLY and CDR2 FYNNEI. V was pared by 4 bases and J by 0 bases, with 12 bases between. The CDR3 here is CASSGLGGSNYGYTF. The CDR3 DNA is TGTGCCAGCAGTGGCCTTGGCGGATCTAACTATGGCTACACCTTC. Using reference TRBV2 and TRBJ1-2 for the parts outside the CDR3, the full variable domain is EPEVTQTPSHQVTQMGQEVILRCVPISNHLYFYWYRQILGQKVEFLVSFYNNEISEKSEIFDDQFSVERPDGSNFTLKIRSTKLEDSAMYFCASSGLGGSNYGYTFGSGTRLTVV.

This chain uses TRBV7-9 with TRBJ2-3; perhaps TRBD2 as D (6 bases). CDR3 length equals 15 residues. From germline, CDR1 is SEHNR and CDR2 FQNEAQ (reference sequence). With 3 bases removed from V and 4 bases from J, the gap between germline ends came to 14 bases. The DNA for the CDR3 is TGTGCCAGCAGCTTCTACGGAGGGACCTCAGATACGCAGTATTTT. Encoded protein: CASSFYGGTSDTQYF. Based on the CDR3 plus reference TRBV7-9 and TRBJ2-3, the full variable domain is DTGVSQNPRHKITKRGQNVTFRCDPISEHNRLYWYRQTLGQGPEFLTYFQNEAQLEKSRLLSDRFSAERPKGSFSTLEIQRTEQGDSAMYLCASSFYGGTSDTQYFGPGTRLTVL.

The DNA of the CDR3 is TGTGCCAGCAGTGTGGAGTCTGGGGCCAACGTCCTGACTTTC. It translates to CASSVESGANVLTF. The rearrangement links TRBV2 to TRBJ2-6; D call uncertain. Trimming shortened V by 4 bases and J by 1 base, and 5 bases separated the two germline ends. Germline-derived CDR1 and CDR2 are SNHLY and FYNNEI. The CDR3 contains 14 residues. Using reference TRBV2 and TRBJ2-6 for the parts outside the CDR3, the full variable domain is EPEVTQTPSHQVTQMGQEVILRCVPISNHLYFYWYRQILGQKVEFLVSFYNNEISEKSEIFDDQFSVERPDGSNFTLKIRSTKLEDSAMYFCASSVESGANVLTFGAGSRLTVL.